These T cell receptor beta chains were read from a single sample in a study of cytomegalovirus exposure and HLA in healthy donors. Repertoires were generated with immunoSEQ multiplex PCR, while TCRdb's copy carries only in-frame clones and drops some. This table holds some 150,000 clones, around 80% found once. The sample was PBMCs. The receptors come from a woman aged 45-65 years in good health and CMV-seropositive. CDR3s include the opening cysteine and the closing phenylalanine or tryptophan. A D gene is named only where the DNA matches it firmly. Part of the rows lack a size; the others show once, few, many or a class for expanded clones.

>15|TRBV6-1|.|TRBD2|TRBJ2-1
CASSESGLVSHEQFF
TGTGCCAGCAGTGAATCGGGACTAGTGTCTCATGAGCAGTTCTTC
>13|TRBV5-4|.|TRBD1|TRBJ1-1
CASSSERQGEAFF
TGTGCCAGCAGCTCAGAAAGACAGGGAGAAGCTTTCTTT
>18|TRBV7-8|.|.|TRBJ2-7
CASSLNTGNSRFFYEQYF
TGTGCCAGCAGCTTAAACACAGGGAACTCACGTTTCTTCTACGAGCAGTACTTC
>15|TRBV5-3|.|TRBD1|TRBJ1-1
CARLGEEGACTEAFF
TGTGCCAGACTCGGGGAGGAGGGGGCGTGTACTGAAGCTTTCTTT
>17|TRBV28|.|TRBD1|TRBJ2-7
CASSLFVLGDRVYEQYF
TGTGCCAGCAGTTTATTTGTTTTAGGGGACAGGGTTTACGAGCAGTACTTC
>13|TRBV7-2|.|TRBD1|TRBJ1-4
CASSLETGQGLFF
TGTGCCAGCAGCTTAGAAACCGGACAGGGACTGTTTTTT
>17|TRBV4-2|few|TRBD2|TRBJ2-3
CASSQEAGAEGLRTQYF
TGTGCCAGCAGCCAAGAAGCGGGGGCAGAAGGGCTTCGGACGCAGTATTTT
>15|TRBV11-1|.|TRBD2|TRBJ2-1
CASSLPGLAFDEQFF
TGTGCCAGCAGCCTTCCGGGACTAGCATTCGATGAGCAGTTCTTC
>17|TRBV5-1|.|TRBD2|TRBJ2-7
CASSLETTSGGPYEQYF
TGCGCCAGCAGCTTGGAAACGACTAGCGGGGGGCCCTACGAGCAGTACTTC
>14|TRBV28|.|TRBD2|TRBJ2-5
CASLTSGAGETQYF
TGTGCCAGCTTAACTAGCGGCGCGGGAGAGACCCAGTACTTC
>14|TRBV5-1|.|.|TRBJ1-4
CASSLETGTEKLFF
TGCGCCAGCAGCTTGGAAACAGGGACCGAAAAACTGTTTTTT
>14|TRBV28|.|.|TRBJ2-3
CASSPPGRTDTQYF
TGTGCCAGCAGCCCCCCGGGTCGCACAGATACGCAGTATTTT
>14|TRBV18|.|TRBD1|TRBJ1-3
CASSIAGDRGDLYF
TGTGCCAGCTCTATTGCGGGGGACAGGGGAGACCTATATTTT
>20|TRBV7-8|.|TRBD2|TRBJ2-1
CASSLSDGMLRGGSVNEQFF
TGTGCCAGCAGCTTATCGGACGGCATGCTGCGGGGGGGATCCGTCAATGAGCAGTTCTTC
>14|TRBV30|once|.|TRBJ2-4
CAWSPAKFGGIQYF
TGTGCCTGGAGCCCGGCCAAATTCGGGGGCATTCAGTACTTC